Listed below are T cell receptor beta chains from one sample, sequenced in a study of T cells expressing NK-cell markers. TCRdb re-called the 5' RACE reads and catalogs CDR3 proteins one per entry, DNA excluded. There are about 380,000 distinct CDR3 sequences in the sample, with 5.2% held by the top ten. The sample taken for sequencing was blood T cells: a sorted CD56 or NKG2C T cell subset, CD4+ or CD8+ T cells, or bulk PBMC T cells (not recorded which). These receptor sequences come from a man between 18 and 69 years old in good health. Each CDR3 is given with its conserved first and last residue.

V gene	J gene	CDR3 protein
TRBV7-8	TRBJ2-5	CASSLAGLGETQYF
TRBV7-9	TRBJ2-3	CASSFTTTSGGTDTQYF
TRBV21-1	TRBJ1-5	CATLREPGDQPQHF
TRBV7-8	TRBJ2-7	CASSRYTSLEQYF
TRBV6-2/TRBV6-3	TRBJ1-2	CASSYEDRAYGYTF
TRBV12-3/TRBV12-4	TRBJ2-1	CASSQDRALYNEQFF
TRBV5-6	TRBJ2-1	CASSLREGSPYNEQFF
TRBV20-1	TRBJ2-1	CSALAATGDEQFF
TRBV10-3	TRBJ2-7	CAISGGRKGLAATYEQYF
TRBV12-3/TRBV12-4	TRBJ2-1	CASRDKPSAAYNEQFF
TRBV27	TRBJ2-1	CASSPNPGPQEYEQFF
TRBV20-1	TRBJ2-7	CAGLAGEYSYEQYF
TRBV12-3/TRBV12-4	TRBJ2-1	CASSPGWRNHEQFF
TRBV5-6	TRBJ1-3	CASSSPKQSTGNTIYF
TRBV2	TRBJ1-2	CASRDPGSKYYGYTF
TRBV12-3/TRBV12-4	TRBJ1-6	CASSSRWGTNSPLHF
TRBV29-1	TRBJ2-7	CSVDGTPGWEQYF
TRBV21-1	TRBJ2-7	CASNRTLGDEQYF
TRBV5-4	TRBJ2-1	CASSLIVRGHEQFF
TRBV27	TRBJ2-2	CASSIYRGTGELFF
TRBV19	TRBJ1-2	CASSKLGTRPADYGYTF
TRBV20-1	TRBJ2-5	CSAFSGDGWETQYF
TRBV10-1	TRBJ2-1	CASSPVRLASNEQFF
TRBV29-1	TRBJ2-1	CSTSGTGFNEQFF
TRBV12-3/TRBV12-4	TRBJ2-3	CASSLVVLSSHDTQYF
TRBV2	TRBJ1-2	CASSGTDLYGYTF
TRBV19	TRBJ1-5	CATRFRGYDQPQHF
TRBV5-1	TRBJ2-5	CASSLQGWNGETQYF
TRBV7-2	TRBJ1-2	CASSVATPYGYTF
TRBV3-1	TRBJ1-6	CASSQDMVTRGGSPLHF
TRBV20-1	TRBJ2-5	CSAANHRNRYVRQETQYF
TRBV12-3/TRBV12-4	TRBJ1-5	CASSTGSLGNQPQHF
TRBV12-3/TRBV12-4	TRBJ2-3	CASSEGLASYTDTQYF
TRBV25-1	TRBJ2-3	CASSEYNREDTQYF
TRBV5-1	TRBJ2-1	CASSLGGAETYNEQFF
TRBV6-1	TRBJ1-2	CASRVDSVGGYTF
TRBV18	TRBJ2-7	CASSVFTPGQGTYEQYF
TRBV12-3/TRBV12-4	TRBJ1-2	CASSLGAAGGYTF
TRBV29-1	TRBJ1-2	CSVEPLGGFGESGYTF
TRBV6-5	TRBJ1-5	CASRKTGEYSNQPQHF